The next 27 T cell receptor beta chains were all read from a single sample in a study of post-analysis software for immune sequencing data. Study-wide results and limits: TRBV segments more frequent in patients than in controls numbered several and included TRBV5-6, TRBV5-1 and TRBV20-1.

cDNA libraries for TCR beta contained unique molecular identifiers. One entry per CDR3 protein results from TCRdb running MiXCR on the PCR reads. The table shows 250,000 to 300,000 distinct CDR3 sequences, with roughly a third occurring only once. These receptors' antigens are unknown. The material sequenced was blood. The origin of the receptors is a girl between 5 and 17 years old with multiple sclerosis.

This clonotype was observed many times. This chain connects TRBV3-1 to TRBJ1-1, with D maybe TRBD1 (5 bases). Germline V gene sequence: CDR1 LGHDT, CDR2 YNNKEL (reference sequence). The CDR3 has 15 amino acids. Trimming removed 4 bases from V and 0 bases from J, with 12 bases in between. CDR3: CASSRQLTVNTEAFF. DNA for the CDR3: TGTGCCAGCAGCCGCCAATTGACAGTGAACACTGAAGCTTTCTTT.

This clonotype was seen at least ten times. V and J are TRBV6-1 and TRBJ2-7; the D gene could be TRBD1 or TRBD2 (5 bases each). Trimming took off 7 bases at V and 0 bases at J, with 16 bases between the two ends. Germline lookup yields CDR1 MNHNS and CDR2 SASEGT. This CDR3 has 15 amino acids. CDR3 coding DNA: TGTGCCAGCAATAGGGACGCCCTGAGCTCCTACGAGCAGTACTTC. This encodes CASNRDALSSYEQYF.

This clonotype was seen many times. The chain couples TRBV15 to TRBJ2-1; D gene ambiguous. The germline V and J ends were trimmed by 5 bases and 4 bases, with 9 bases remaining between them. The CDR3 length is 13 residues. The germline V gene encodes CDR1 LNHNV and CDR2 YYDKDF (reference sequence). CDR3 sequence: CATSLDTYNEQFF. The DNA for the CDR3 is TGTGCCACCAGCCTCGACACGTACAATGAGCAGTTCTTC.

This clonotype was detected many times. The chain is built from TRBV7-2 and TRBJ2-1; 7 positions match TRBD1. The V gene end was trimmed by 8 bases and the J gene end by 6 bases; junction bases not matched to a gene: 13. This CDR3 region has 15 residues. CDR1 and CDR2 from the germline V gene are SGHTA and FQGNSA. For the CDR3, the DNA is TGTGCCAGCCTCACCAGGGGGAATCCTTCCAATGAGCAGTTCTTC. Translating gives CASLTRGNPSNEQFF.

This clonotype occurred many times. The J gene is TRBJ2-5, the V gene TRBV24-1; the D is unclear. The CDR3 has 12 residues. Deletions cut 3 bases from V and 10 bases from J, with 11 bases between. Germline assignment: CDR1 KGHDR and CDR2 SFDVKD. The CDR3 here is CATSDPPRVQYF. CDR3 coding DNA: TGTGCCACCAGTGATCCCCCACGGGTCCAGTACTTC.

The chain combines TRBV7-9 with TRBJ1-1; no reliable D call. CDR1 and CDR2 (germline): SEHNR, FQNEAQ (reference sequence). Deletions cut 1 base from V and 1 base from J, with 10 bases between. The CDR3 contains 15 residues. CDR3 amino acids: CASSLVPDTNTEAFF. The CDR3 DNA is TGTGCCAGCAGCTTAGTCCCGGATACGAACACTGAAGCTTTCTTT.

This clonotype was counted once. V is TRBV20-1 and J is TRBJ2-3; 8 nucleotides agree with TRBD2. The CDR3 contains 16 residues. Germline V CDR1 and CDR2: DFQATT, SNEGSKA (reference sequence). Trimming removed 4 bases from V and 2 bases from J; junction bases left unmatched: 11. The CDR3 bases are TGCAGTGCTACTCCTCCAGCGGGAGTCATCACAGATACGCAGTATTTT. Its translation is CSATPPAGVITDTQYF.

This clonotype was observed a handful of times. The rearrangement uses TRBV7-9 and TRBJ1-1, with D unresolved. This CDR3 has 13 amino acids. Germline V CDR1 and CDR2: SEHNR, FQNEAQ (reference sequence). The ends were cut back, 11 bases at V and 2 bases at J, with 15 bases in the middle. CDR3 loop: CAGLRAGNTEAFF. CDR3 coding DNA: TGTGCCGGCCTGAGGGCCGGCAACACTGAAGCTTTCTTT. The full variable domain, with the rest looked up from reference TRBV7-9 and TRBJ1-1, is DTGVSQNPRHKITKRGQNVTFRCDPISEHNRLYWYRQTLGQGPEFLTYFQNEAQLEKSRLLSDRFSAERPKGSFSTLEIQRTEQGDSAMYLCAGLRAGNTEAFFGQGTRLTVV.

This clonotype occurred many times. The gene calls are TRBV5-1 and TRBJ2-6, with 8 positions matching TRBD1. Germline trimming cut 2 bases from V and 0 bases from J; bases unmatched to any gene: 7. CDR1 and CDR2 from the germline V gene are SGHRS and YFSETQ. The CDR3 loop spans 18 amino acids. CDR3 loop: CASSFPPGTGSGANVLTF. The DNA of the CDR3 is TGCGCCAGCAGCTTTCCCCCCGGGACAGGCTCTGGGGCCAACGTCCTGACTTTC.

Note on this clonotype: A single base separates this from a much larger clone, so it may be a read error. The CDR3 DNA follows: TGTGCCAGCAGCTTAATCCCCCTCGCCAACAGGGGGCCAGAGACCCAGTACTTC. Translated: CASSLIPLANRGPETQYF. This chain uses TRBV7-3 with TRBJ2-5; 9 bases align to TRBD1. The length of the CDR3 is 18 residues. Germline CDR1 reads SGHTA; CDR2 reads FQGTGA. The junction had 13 bases not matched to a gene; V was cut back by 1 base and J by 4 bases.

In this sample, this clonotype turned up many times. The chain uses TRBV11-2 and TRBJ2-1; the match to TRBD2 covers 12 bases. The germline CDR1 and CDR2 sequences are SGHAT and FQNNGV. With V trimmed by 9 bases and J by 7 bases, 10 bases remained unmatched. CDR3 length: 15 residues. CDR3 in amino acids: CASTVASGGVNEQFF. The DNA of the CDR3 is TGTGCCAGTACAGTCGCTAGCGGGGGGGTTAATGAGCAGTTCTTC. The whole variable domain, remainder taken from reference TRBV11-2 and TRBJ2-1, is EAGVAQSPRYKIIEKRQSVAFWCNPISGHATLYWYQQILGQGPKLLIQFQNNGVVDDSQLPKDRFSAERLKGVDSTLKIQPAKLEDSAVYLCASTVASGGVNEQFFGPGTRLTVL.

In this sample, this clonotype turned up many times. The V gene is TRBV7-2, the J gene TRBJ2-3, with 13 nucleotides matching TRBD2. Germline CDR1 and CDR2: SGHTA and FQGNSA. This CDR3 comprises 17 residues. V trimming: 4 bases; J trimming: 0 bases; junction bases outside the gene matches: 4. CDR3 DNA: TGTGCCAGCAGCTGGACTAGCGGGGGAGCCAGCACAGATACGCAGTATTTT. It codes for CASSWTSGGASTDTQYF.

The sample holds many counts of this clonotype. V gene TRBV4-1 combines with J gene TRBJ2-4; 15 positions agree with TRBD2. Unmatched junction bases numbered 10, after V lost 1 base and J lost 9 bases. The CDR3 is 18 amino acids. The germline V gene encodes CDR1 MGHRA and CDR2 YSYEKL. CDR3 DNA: TGCGCCAGCAGCCAAGGCCCGCGGACTAGCGGGGGGGTAGGCATTCAGTACTTC. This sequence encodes CASSQGPRTSGGVGIQYF.

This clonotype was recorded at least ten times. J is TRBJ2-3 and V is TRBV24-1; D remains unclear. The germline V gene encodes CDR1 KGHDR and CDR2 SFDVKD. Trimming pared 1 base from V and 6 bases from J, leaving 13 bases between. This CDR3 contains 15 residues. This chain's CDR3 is CATSDLEGPTDTQYF. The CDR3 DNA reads TGTGCCACCAGTGATTTAGAAGGGCCCACTGATACGCAGTATTTT.

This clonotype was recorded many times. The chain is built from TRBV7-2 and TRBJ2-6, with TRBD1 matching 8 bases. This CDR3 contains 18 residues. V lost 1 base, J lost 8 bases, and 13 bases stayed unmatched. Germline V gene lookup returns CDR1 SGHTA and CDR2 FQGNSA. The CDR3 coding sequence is TGTGCCAGCAGCTTAGTCGGGACAGGCAATCGTGTGCCCAACGTCCTGACTTTC. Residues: CASSLVGTGNRVPNVLTF.

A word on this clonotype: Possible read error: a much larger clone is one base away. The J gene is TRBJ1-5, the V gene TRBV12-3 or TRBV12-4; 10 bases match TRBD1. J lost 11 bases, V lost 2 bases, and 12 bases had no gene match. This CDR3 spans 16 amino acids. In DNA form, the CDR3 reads TGTGCCAGCAGTTTAAGTAGGACAGGGGGTAGCTCAGCCCAGCATTTT. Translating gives CASSLSRTGGSSAQHF.

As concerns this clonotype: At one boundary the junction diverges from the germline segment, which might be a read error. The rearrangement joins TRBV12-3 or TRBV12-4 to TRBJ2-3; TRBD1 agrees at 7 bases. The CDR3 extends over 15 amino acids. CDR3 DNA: TGTGCCAGCAGCGAAGGACAGGTGCGCACAGATATGCAGTATTTT. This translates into CASSEGQVRTDMQYF.

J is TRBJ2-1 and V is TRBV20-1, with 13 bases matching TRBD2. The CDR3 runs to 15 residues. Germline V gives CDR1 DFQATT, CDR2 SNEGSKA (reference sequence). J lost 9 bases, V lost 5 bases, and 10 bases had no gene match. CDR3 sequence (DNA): TGCAGTGCTTTAGAGATACTAGCGGGAGGGTCTGAGCAGTTCTTC. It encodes CSALEILAGGSEQFF.

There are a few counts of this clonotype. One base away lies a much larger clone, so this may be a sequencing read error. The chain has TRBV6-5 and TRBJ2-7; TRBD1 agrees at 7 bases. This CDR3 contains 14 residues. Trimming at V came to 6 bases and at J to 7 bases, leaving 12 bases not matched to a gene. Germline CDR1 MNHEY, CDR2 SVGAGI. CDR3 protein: CASSDRDLYNEQYF. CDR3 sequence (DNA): TGTGCCAGCAGCGACAGGGACCTCTACAATGAGCAGTACTTC.

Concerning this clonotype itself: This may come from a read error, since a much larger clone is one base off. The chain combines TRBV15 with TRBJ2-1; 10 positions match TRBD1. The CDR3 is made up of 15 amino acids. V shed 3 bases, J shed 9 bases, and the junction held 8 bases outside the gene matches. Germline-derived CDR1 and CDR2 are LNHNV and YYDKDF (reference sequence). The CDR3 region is CATSRTDRGRSEQFF. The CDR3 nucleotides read TGTGCCACCAGCAGGACTGACAGGGGGCGTAGTGAGCAGTTCTTC. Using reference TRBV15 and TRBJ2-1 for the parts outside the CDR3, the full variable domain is DAMVIQNPRYQVTQFGKPVTLSCSQTLNHNVMYWYQQKSSQAPKLLFHYYDKDFNNEADTPDNFQSRRPNTSFCFLDIRSPGLGDTAMYLCATSRTDRGRSEQFFGPGTRLTVL.

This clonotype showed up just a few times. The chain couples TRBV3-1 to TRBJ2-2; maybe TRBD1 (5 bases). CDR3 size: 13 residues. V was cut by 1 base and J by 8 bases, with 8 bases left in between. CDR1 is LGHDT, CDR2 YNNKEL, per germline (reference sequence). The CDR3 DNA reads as TGTGCCAGCAGCCAAGTCAGGGATGGGGAGCTGTTTTTT. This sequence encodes CASSQVRDGELFF.

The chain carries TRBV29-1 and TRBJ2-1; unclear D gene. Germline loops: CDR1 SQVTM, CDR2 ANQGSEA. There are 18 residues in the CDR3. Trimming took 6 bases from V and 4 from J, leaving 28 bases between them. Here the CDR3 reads CSVAIFRQVTMGYNEQFF. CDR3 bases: TGCAGCGTCGCTATCTTTAGGCAGGTCACAATGGGTTACAATGAGCAGTTCTTC.

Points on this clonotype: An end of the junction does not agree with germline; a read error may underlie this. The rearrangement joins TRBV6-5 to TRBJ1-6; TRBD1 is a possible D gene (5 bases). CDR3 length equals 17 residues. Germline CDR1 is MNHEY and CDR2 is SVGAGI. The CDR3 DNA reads TGTGCCAGCAGTTACCGAATCGGGGGGACCTATAATTCACCCCCCCACTTT. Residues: CASSYRIGGTYNSPPHF.

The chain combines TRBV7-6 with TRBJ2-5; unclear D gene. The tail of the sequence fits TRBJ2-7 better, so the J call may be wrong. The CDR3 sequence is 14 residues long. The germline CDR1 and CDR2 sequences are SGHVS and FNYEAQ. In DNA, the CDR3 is TGTGCCAGCAGCTTAGGGAGCCGAGCTGACGAGCAGTACTTC. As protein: CASSLGSRADEQYF.

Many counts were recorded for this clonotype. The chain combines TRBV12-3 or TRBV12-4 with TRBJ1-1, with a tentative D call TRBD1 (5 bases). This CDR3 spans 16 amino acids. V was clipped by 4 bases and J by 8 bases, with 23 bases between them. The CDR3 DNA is TGTGCCAGCAGTTCCCTTGTGGGGGGGACTAGTGGGGAAGCTTTCTTT. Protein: CASSSLVGGTSGEAFF.

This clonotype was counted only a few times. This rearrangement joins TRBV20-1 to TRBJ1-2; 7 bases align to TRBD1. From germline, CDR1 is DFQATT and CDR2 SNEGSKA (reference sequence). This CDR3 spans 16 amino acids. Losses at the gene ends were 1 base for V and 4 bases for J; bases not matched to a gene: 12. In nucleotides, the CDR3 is TGCAGTGCTAGAGCGCCCGGGACAGACTCGAGCTATGGCTACACCTTC. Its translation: CSARAPGTDSSYGYTF.

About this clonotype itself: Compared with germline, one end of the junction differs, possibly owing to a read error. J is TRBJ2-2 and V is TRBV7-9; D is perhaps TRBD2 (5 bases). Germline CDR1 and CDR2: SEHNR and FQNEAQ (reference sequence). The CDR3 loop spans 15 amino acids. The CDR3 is CASSSPLLNTGELFF. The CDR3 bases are TGTGCCAGCAGCTCCCCCCTGTTAAACACCGGGGAGCTGTTCTTT.